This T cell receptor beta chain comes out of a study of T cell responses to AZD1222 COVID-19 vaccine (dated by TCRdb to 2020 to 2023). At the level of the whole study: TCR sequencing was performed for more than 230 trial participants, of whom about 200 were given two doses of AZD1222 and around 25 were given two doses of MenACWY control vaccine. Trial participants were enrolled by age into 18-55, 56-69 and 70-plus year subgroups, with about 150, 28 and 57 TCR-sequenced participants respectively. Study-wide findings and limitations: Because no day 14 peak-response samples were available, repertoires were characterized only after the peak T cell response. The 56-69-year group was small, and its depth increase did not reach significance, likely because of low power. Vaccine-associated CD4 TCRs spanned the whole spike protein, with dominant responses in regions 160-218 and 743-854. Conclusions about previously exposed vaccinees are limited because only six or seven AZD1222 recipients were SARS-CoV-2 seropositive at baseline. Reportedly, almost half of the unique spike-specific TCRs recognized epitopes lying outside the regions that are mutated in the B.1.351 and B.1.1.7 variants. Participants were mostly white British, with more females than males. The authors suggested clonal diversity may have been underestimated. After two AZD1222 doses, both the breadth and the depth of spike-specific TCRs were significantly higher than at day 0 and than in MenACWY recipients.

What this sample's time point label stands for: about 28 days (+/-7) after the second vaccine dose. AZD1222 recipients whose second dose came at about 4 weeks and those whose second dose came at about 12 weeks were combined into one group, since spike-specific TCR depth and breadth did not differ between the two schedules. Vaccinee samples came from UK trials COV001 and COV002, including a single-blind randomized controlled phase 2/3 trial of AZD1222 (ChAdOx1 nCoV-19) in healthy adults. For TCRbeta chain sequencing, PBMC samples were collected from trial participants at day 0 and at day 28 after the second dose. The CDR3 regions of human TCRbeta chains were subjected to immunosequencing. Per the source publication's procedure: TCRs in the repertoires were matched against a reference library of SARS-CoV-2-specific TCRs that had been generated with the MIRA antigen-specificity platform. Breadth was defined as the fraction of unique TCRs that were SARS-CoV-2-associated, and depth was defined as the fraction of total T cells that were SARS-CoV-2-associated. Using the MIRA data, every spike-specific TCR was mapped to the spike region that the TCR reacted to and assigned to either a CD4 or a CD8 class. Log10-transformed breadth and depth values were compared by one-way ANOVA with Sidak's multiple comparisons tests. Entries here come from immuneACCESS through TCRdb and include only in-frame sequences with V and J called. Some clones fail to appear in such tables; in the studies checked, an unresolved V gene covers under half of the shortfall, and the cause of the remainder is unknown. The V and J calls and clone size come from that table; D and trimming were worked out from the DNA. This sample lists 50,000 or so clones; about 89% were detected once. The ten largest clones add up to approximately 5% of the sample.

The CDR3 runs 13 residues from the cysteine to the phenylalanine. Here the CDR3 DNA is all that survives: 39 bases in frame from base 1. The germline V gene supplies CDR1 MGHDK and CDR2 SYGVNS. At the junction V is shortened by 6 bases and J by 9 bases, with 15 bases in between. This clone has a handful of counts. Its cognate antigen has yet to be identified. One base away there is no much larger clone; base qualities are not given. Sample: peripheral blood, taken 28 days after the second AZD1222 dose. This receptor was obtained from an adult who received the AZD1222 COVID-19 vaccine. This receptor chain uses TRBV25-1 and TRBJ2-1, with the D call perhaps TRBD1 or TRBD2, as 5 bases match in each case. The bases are TGTGCCAGCAGCGGTGCAGGGACGGTTGAGCAGTTCTTC. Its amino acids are CASSGAGTVEQFF.